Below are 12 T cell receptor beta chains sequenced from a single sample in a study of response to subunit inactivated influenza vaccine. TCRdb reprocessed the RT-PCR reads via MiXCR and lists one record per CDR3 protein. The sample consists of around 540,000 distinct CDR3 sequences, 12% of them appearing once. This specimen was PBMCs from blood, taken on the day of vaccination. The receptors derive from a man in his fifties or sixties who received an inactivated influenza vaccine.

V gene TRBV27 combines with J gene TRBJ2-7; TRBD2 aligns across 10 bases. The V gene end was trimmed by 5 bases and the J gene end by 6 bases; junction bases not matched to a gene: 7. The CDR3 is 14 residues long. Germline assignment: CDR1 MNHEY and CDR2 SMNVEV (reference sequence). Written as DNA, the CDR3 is TGTGCCAGCAGTCTCACTAGCGGGACTCTCGAGCAGTACTTC. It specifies CASSLTSGTLEQYF.

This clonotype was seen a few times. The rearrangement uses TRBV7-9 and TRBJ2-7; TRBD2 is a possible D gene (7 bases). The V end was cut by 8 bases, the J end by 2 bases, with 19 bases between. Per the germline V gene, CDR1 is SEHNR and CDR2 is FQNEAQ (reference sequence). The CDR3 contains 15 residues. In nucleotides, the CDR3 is TGTGCCAGCCTGGAGACCGGGGGGCCAACCTACGAGCAGTACTTC. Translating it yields CASLETGGPTYEQYF.

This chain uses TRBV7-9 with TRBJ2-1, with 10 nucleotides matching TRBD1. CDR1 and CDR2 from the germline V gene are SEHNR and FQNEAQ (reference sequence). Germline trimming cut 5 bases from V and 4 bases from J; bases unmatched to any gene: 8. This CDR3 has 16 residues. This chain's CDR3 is CASSPSLGQGYNEQFF. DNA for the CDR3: TGTGCCAGCAGCCCATCACTGGGACAGGGGTACAATGAGCAGTTCTTC.

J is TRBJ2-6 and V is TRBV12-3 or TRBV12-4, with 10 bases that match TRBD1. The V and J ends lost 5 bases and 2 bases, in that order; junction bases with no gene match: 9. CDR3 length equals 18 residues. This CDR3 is CASSPRDRGYAGANVLTF. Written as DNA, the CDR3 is TGTGCCAGCAGTCCCCGGGACAGGGGATACGCTGGGGCCAACGTCCTGACTTTC.

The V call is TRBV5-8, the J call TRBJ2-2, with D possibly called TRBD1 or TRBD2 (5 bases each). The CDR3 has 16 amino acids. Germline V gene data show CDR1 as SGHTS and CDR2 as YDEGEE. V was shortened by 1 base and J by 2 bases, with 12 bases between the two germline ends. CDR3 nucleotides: TGTGCCAGCAGCTTGTATATCGGGGCAAACACCGGGGAGCTGTTTTTT. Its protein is CASSLYIGANTGELFF. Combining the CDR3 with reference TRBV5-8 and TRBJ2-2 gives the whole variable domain EAGVTQSPTHLIKTRGQQATLRCSPISGHTSVYWYQQALGLGLQFLLWYDEGEERNRGNFPPRFSGRQFPNYSSELNVNALELEDSALYLCASSLYIGANTGELFFGEGSRLTVL.

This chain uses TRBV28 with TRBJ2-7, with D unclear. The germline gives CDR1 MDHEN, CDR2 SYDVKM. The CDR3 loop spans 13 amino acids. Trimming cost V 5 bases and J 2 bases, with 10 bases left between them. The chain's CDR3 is CASSDPTPYEQYF. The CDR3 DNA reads TGTGCCAGCAGTGACCCTACTCCCTACGAGCAGTACTTC.

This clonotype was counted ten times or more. The CDR3 nucleotides read TGTGCCAGCAGTCTCCCAGCGGGGGGGAAATACAATGAGCAGTTCTTC. It yields the protein CASSLPAGGKYNEQFF. This sequence joins TRBV7-2 and TRBJ2-1; the match to TRBD2 covers 10 bases. Germline CDR1 is SGHTA and CDR2 is FQGNSA. V shed 6 bases, J shed 4 bases, and the junction held 9 bases outside the gene matches. The CDR3 spans 16 residues.

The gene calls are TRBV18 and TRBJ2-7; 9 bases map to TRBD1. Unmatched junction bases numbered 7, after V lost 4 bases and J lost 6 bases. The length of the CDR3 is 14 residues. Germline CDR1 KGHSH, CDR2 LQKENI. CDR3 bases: TGTGCCAGCTCACAGGGACAGGGTCTCGCCGAGCAGTACTTC. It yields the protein CASSQGQGLAEQYF.

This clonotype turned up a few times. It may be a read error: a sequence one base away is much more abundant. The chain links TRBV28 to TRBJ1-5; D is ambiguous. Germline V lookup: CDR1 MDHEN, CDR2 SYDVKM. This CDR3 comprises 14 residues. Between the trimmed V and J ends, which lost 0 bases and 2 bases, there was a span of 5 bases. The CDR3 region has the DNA TGTGCCAGCAGTTTATGGCAGGGCAATCAGCCCCAGCATTTT. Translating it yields CASSLWQGNQPQHF.

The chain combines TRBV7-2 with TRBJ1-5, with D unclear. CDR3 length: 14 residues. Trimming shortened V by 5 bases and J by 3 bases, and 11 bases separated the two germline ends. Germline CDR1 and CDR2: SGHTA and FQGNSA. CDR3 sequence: CASSMNQFNQPQHF. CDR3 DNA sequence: TGTGCCAGCAGCATGAATCAATTCAATCAGCCCCAGCATTTT.

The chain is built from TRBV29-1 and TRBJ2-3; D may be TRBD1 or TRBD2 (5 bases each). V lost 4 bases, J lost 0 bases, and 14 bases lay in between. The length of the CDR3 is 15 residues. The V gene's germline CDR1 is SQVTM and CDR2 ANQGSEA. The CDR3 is CSVGRDARSTDTQYF. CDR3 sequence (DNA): TGCAGCGTTGGACGGGACGCCCGTAGCACAGATACGCAGTATTTT.

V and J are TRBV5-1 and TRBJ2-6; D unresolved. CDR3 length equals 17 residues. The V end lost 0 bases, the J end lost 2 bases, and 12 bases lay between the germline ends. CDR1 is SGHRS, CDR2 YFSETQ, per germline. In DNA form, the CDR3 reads TGCGCCAGCAGCTTGGGGGGATCCGTGCCTGGGGCCAACGTCCTGACTTTC. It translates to CASSLGGSVPGANVLTF.